One sample yielded the 13 T cell receptor beta chains listed below, sequenced in a study of Graves' ophthalmopathy and Graves' hyperthyroidism. CDR3 regions of TCR beta were amplified from RNA transcripts. In the first round, RT-PCR was carried out with HTBI primers, and a multiplex PCR formed the second round. TCRdb used MiXCR to reprocess the multiplex PCR reads, holding one entry per CDR3 protein. The sample contains some 750,000 distinct CDR3 sequences, 40% of which appear only once. The sample consisted of peripheral blood. These receptor sequences come from an adult man with Graves' ophthalmopathy.

The chain joins TRBV2 to TRBJ2-2; perhaps TRBD1 as D (6 bases). The CDR3 spans 17 residues. V lost 5 bases to trimming and J lost 0 bases, with 16 bases between them. CDR1 and CDR2 (germline): SNHLY, FYNNEI. The CDR3 loop is CASSFGQGPSNTGELFF. The CDR3 DNA sequence: TGTGCCAGCAGTTTTGGGCAGGGGCCATCGAACACCGGGGAGCTGTTTTTT. The full variable domain, rest sourced from reference TRBV2 and TRBJ2-2, is EPEVTQTPSHQVTQMGQEVILRCVPISNHLYFYWYRQILGQKVEFLVSFYNNEISEKSEIFDDQFSVERPDGSNFTLKIRSTKLEDSAMYFCASSFGQGPSNTGELFFGEGSRLTVL.

The CDR3 coding sequence is TGCAGTGCTAGACAGGGGACAGCGAACCAAGGGGAGCTGTTTTTT. Its protein product is CSARQGTANQGELFF. The chain combines TRBV20-1 with TRBJ2-2; 7 bases match TRBD1. The CDR3 loop spans 15 amino acids. Germline V gives CDR1 DFQATT, CDR2 SNEGSKA (reference sequence). V lost 2 bases and J lost 8; bases outside the gene matches: 11.

The V gene is TRBV29-1, the J gene TRBJ1-1; D remains ambiguous. This CDR3 has 12 amino acids. V lost 8 bases and J lost 4, with 14 bases in between. Germline-derived CDR1 and CDR2 are SQVTM and ANQGSEA. The CDR3 sequence: CSSYSSGTEAFF. For the CDR3, the DNA is TGCAGCAGCTACAGCAGCGGCACTGAAGCTTTCTTT.

The chain couples TRBV20-1 to TRBJ1-1; 9 nucleotides align to TRBD1. V lost 5 bases and J lost 0; bases outside the gene matches: 4. Germline V CDR1 and CDR2: DFQATT, SNEGSKA (reference sequence). The CDR3 is made up of 14 amino acids. The CDR3 sequence: CSAADRGMNTEAFF. CDR3 nucleotides: TGCAGTGCTGCAGACAGGGGGATGAACACTGAAGCTTTCTTT.

The V call is TRBV29-1, the J call TRBJ2-7; 8 bases align to TRBD1. With 5 bases clipped from V and 2 bases from J, the junction kept 5 bases outside the gene matches. Per germline, CDR1 SQVTM and CDR2 ANQGSEA. The CDR3 loop spans 13 amino acids. The CDR3 sequence: CSVIGQGPYEQYF. CDR3 coding DNA: TGCAGCGTTATCGGACAGGGACCCTACGAGCAGTACTTC.

A few counts support this clonotype. The chain joins TRBV9 to TRBJ2-5; TRBD2 matches at 10 bases. Trimming at V came to 3 bases and at J to 5 bases, leaving 13 bases not matched to a gene. Germline V gene sequence: CDR1 SGDLS, CDR2 YYNGEE. CDR3 length equals 17 residues. In DNA, the CDR3 is TGTGCCAGCAGCGCCGGGACTAGCGCATCAAGTGGGGAGACCCAGTACTTC. Protein sequence: CASSAGTSASSGETQYF. Using reference TRBV9 and TRBJ2-5 for the parts outside the CDR3, the full variable domain is DSGVTQTPKHLITATGQRVTLRCSPRSGDLSVYWYQQSLDQGLQFLIQYYNGEERAKGNILERFSAQQFPDLHSELNLSSLELGDSALYFCASSAGTSASSGETQYFGPGTRLLVL.

This clonotype has ten or more counts. One end of the junction is discordant with germline, which a read error may explain. V is TRBV7-6 and J is TRBJ1-6; 7 nucleotides match TRBD1. The germline CDR1 and CDR2 sequences are SGHVS and FNYEAQ. The CDR3 is 17 amino acids. CDR3 coding DNA: TGTGCCAGCAGCTTAAGGAGGGACAGCTCCAATAATTCACCCCTCCACTTT. Residues: CASSLRRDSSNNSPLHF. The variable domain in full, completed from reference TRBV7-6 and TRBJ1-6, reads GAGVSQSPRYKVTKRGQDVALRCDPISGHVSLYWYRQALGQGPEFLTYFNYEAQQDKSGLPNDRFSAERPEGSISTLTIQRTEQRDSAMYRCASSLRRDSSNNSPLHFGNGTRLTVT.

A note on this clonotype: Germline and junction disagree at one end, which may indicate a read error. The rearrangement uses TRBV10-3 and TRBJ1-2, with D uncertain. The CDR3 spans 12 residues. Germline V CDR1 and CDR2: ENHRY, SYGVKD. The CDR3 coding sequence is TGTGCCAGCAGTTATTCCCTTTTTGGCTACACCTTC. Its protein product is CASSYSLFGYTF.

This rearrangement joins TRBV11-2 to TRBJ2-2, with 7 bases lining up with TRBD1. Per the germline V gene, CDR1 is SGHAT and CDR2 is FQNNGV. The CDR3 runs 16 residues. V lost 7 bases, J lost 4 bases, and 12 bases stayed unmatched. CDR3 residues: CASNTPGPGGTGELFF. The CDR3 coding sequence is TGTGCCAGCAATACTCCCGGACCAGGGGGCACCGGGGAGCTGTTTTTT.

The sample holds many counts of this clonotype. The chain combines TRBV19 with TRBJ1-1, with 9 nucleotides matching TRBD1. CDR1 and CDR2 from the germline V gene are LNHDA and SQIVND (reference sequence). CDR3 length: 15 amino acids. After removal of 8 bases from V and 0 bases from J, the junction contained 7 bases not matched to a gene. CDR3 bases: TGTGCCAGTGACGACAGGGGGAATATGAACACTGAAGCTTTCTTT. Encoded protein: CASDDRGNMNTEAFF.

This chain joins TRBV30 and TRBJ2-5, with TRBD1 identical over 12 bases. CDR1 and CDR2 (germline): GTSNPN, SVGIG (reference sequence). V dropped 8 bases and J dropped 8; count of bases not matched to a gene: 9. The length of the CDR3 is 13 residues. This CDR3 is CAANPGQGATQYF. Written as DNA, the CDR3 is TGTGCCGCAAACCCGGGACAGGGGGCTACCCAGTACTTC.

The rearrangement joins TRBV25-1 to TRBJ2-2; 14 nucleotides match TRBD2. V lost 6 bases to trimming and J lost 7 bases; unmatched junction nucleotides: 7. Germline V CDR1 and CDR2: MGHDK, SYGVNS. This CDR3 has 16 residues. The CDR3 bases are TGTGCCAGCAGCCAAGGACTAGCGGGGGGCATCGGGGAGCTGTTTTTT. Translated: CASSQGLAGGIGELFF.

This rearrangement joins TRBV2 to TRBJ1-1; the D is unclear. There are 14 residues in the CDR3. The germline CDR1 and CDR2 sequences are SNHLY and FYNNEI. Trimming removed 4 bases from V and 1 base from J, with 10 bases in between. The CDR3 region is CASSVGRRNTEAFF. The CDR3 DNA sequence: TGTGCCAGCAGTGTCGGACGACGGAACACTGAAGCTTTCTTT.